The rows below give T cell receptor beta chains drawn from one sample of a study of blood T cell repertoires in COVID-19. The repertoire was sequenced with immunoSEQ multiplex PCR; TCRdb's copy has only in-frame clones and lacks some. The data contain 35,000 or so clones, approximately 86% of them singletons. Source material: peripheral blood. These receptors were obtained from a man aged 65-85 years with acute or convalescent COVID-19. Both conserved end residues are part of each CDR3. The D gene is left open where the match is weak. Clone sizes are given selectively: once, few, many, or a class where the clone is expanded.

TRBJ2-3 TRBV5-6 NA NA TGTGCCAGCAGCTTTAGTTTATTAGATACGCAGTATTTT CASSFSLLDTQYF
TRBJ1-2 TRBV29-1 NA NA TGCAGCGTTGAAGGACACGACAGGCCCCGCTACACCTTC CSVEGHDRPRYTF
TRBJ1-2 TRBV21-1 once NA TGTGCCAGCAGGAGTACAGGGGCTCACACCTTC CASRSTGAHTF
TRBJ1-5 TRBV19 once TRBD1 TGTGCCAGTAGTATAGGGGGACAGGGGAATCAGCCCCAGCATTTT CASSIGGQGNQPQHF
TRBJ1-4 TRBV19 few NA TGTGCCAGTAGAAAATTCGCAACTAATGAAAAACTGTTTTTT CASRKFATNEKLFF
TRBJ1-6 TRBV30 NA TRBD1 TGTGCCTGGAACGGACAGGGGAATTCACCCCTCCACTTT CAWNGQGNSPLHF
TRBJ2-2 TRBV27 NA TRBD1 TGTGCCACCAGGACAGGGAACGCGAACACCGGGGAGCTGTTTTTT CATRTGNANTGELFF
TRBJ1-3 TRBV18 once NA TGTGCCAGCTCACCTGGGAGGGACTCTGGAAACACCATATATTTT CASSPGRDSGNTIYF
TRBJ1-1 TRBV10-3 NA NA TGTGCCATCAGACATCAGGGTCGGGAGGCTGAAGCTTTCTTT CAIRHQGREAEAFF
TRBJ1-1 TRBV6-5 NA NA TGTGCCAGCAGTATGAGGACACCCCGTTACACTGAAGCTTTCTTT CASSMRTPRYTEAFF
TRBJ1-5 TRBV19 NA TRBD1 TGTGCCAGTAATCCCGACAGGGGGGGGGATCAGCCCCAGCATTTT CASNPDRGGDQPQHF
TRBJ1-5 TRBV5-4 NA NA TGTGCCAGCAGCTTGCAAGGGGCCAGTCAGCCCCAGCATTTT CASSLQGASQPQHF
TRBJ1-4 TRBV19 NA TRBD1 TGTGCCAGTAGTGGCGGGACAGGGGACCCCCATGGTAATGAAAAACTGTTTTTT CASSGGTGDPHGNEKLFF
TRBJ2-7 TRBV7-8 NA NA TGTGCCAGCAGCTTTGAGGGGGAGAAGACCTACGAGCAGTACTTC CASSFEGEKTYEQYF
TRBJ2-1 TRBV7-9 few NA TGTGCCAGCAGCTTTACTTACAATGAGCAGTTCTTC CASSFTYNEQFF
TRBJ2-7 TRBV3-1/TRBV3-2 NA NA TGTGCCAGCAGCCAAATTTTCCACGAGTCCTACGAGCAGTACTTC CASSQIFHESYEQYF
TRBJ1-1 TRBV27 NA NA TGTGCCAGCAAAGAACAGCTCCACACTGAAGCTTTCTTT CASKEQLHTEAFF
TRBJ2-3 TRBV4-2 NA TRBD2 TGTGCCAGCAGCCAAGATGTAGCGGGAGGGCCGGCAGATACGCAGTATTTT CASSQDVAGGPADTQYF
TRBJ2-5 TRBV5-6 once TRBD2 TGTGCCAGCTGGCAGCGGGAGGGCAGAGAGACCCAGTACTTC CASWQREGRETQYF
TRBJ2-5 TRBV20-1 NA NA TGCACCCTTGGGAGTCAAGAGACCCAGTACTTC CTLGSQETQYF